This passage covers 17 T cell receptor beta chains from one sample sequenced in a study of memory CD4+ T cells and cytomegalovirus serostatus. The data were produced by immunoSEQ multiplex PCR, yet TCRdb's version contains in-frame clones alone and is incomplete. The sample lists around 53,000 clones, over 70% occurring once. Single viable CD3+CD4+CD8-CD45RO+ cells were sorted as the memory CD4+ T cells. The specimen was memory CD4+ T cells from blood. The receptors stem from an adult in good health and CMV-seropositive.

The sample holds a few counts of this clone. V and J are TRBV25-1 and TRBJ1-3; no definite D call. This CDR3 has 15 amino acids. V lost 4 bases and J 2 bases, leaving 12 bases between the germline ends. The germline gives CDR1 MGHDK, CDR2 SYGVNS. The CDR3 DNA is TGTGCCAGCAGTGTTGGGTTAGGCGCTGGAAACACCATATATTTT. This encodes CASSVGLGAGNTIYF.

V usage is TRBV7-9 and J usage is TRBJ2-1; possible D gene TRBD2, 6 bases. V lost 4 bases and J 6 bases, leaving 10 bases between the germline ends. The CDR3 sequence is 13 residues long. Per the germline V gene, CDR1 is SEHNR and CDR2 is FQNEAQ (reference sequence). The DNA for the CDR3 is TGTGCCAGCAGCTCCGGGACTCGCAATGAGCAGTTCTTC. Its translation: CASSSGTRNEQFF.

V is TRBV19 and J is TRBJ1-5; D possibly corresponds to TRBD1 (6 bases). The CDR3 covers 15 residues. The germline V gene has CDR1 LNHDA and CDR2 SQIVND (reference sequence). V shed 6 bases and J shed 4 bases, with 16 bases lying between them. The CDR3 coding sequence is TGTGCCAGTAGGCAAAGACAGGCCATAAATCAGCCCCAGCATTTT. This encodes CASRQRQAINQPQHF. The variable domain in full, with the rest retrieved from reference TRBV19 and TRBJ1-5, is DGGITQSPKYLFRKEGQNVTLSCEQNLNHDAMYWYRQDPGQGLRLIYYSQIVNDFQKGDIAEGYSVSREKKESFPLTVTSAQKNPTAFYLCASRQRQAINQPQHFGDGTRLSIL.

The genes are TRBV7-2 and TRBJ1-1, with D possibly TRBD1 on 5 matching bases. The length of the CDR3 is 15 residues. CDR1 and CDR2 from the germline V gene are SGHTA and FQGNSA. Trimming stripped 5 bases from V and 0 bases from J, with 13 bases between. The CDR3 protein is CASSQWTKMNTEAFF. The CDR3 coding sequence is TGTGCCAGCAGCCAATGGACAAAGATGAACACTGAAGCTTTCTTT.

CDR3 region: CASKIGPVNTEAFF. For the CDR3, the DNA is TGTGCCAGCAAGATAGGACCGGTGAACACTGAAGCTTTCTTT. The chain joins TRBV6-6 to TRBJ1-1; D unresolved. Trimming removed 7 bases at V and 0 bases at J, with 12 bases between. CDR1 is MNHNY, CDR2 SVGAGI, per germline (reference sequence). This CDR3 has 14 amino acids.

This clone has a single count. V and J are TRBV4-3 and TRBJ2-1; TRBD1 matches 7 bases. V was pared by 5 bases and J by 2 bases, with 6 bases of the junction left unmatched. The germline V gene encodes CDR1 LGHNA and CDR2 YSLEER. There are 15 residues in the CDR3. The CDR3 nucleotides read TGCGCCAGCAGCTCCCGGACAGGCCCCTACAATGAGCAGTTCTTC. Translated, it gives CASSSRTGPYNEQFF.

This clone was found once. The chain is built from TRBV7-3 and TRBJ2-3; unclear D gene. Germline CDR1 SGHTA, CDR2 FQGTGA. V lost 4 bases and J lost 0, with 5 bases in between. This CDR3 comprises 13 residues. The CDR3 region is CASSWGSTDTQYF. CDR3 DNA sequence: TGTGCCAGCAGCTGGGGTAGCACAGATACGCAGTATTTT.

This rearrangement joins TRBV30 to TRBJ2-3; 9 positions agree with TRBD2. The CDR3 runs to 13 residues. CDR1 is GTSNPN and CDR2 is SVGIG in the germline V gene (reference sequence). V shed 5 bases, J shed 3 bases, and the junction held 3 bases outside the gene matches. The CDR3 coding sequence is TGTGCCTGGGGAGCGGGAGGAACAGATACGCAGTATTTT. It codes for CAWGAGGTDTQYF.

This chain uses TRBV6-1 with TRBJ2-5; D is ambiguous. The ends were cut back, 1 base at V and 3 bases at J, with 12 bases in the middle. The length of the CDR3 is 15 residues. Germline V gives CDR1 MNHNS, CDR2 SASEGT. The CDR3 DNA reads TGTGCCAGCAGTGAAGGATTGGGATCGAAAGAGACCCAGTACTTC. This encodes CASSEGLGSKETQYF.

CDR3 sequence reads: CASSSRRRVSQYF. CDR3 nucleotides: TGTGCCAGCAGTTCCCGCAGGCGAGTCTCGCAGTATTTT. V and J are TRBV6-5 and TRBJ2-3; no firm D call. The V and J ends lost 4 bases and 10 bases respectively, with 15 bases between them. This CDR3 has 13 amino acids. Germline V gives CDR1 MNHEY, CDR2 SVGAGI.

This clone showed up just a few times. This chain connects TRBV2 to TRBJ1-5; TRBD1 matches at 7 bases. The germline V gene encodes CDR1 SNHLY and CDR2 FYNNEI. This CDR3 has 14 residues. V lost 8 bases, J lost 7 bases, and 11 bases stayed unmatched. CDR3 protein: CASAYSTGTQPQHF. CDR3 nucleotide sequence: TGTGCCAGCGCTTATTCGACAGGGACACAGCCCCAGCATTTT.

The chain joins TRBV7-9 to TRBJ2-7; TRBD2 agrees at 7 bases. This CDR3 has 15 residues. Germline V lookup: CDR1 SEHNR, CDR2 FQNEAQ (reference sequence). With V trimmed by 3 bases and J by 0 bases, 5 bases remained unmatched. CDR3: CASSFTGGSSYEQYF. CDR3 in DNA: TGTGCCAGCAGCTTCACCGGGGGGAGCTCCTACGAGCAGTACTTC.

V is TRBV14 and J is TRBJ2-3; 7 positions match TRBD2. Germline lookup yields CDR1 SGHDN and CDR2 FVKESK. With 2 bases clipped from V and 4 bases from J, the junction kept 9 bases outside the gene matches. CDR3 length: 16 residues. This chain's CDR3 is CASSQLSGRGPDTQYF. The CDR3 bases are TGTGCCAGCAGCCAACTTAGCGGGCGGGGCCCAGATACGCAGTATTTT. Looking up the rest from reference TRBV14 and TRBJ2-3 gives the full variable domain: EAGVTQFPSHSVIEKGQTVTLRCDPISGHDNLYWYRRVMGKEIKFLLHFVKESKQDESGMPNNRFLAERTGGTYSTLKVQPAELEDSGVYFCASSQLSGRGPDTQYFGPGTRLTVL.

The CDR3 region is CASSRWGAGDSNQPQHF. DNA of the CDR3: TGTGCCAGCAGCCGCTGGGGGGCTGGCGATAGCAATCAGCCCCAGCATTTT. The V and J genes are TRBV7-2 and TRBJ1-5, with D possibly being TRBD1 (6 bases). The CDR3 totals 17 residues. CDR1 and CDR2 from the germline V gene are SGHTA and FQGNSA. The V gene lost 5 bases and the J gene lost 0 bases, with 17 bases spanning the gap.

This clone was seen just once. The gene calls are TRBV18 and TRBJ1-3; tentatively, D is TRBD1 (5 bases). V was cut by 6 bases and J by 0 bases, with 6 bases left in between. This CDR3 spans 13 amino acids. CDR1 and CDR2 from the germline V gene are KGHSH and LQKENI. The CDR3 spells CASSTDSGNTIYF. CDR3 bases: TGTGCCAGCTCGACAGACTCTGGAAACACCATATATTTT.

The CDR3 DNA is TGTGCCAGCGGCCGGGCTAGGGGGCTCCAAGAGACCCAGTACTTC. Translation gives CASGRARGLQETQYF. The chain is built from TRBV5-6 and TRBJ2-5, with 7 bases that match TRBD1. Germline V gives CDR1 SGHDT, CDR2 YYEEEE. This CDR3 comprises 15 residues. V shed 7 bases and J 1 base; nucleotides not matched to a gene: 10.

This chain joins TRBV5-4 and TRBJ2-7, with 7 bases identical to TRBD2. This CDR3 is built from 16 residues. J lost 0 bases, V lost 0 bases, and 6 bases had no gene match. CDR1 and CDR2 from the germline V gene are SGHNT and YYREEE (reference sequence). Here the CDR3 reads CASSLAGAGASYEQYF. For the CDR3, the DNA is TGTGCCAGCAGCTTGGCCGGGGCGGGAGCCTCCTACGAGCAGTACTTC.